Listed here is a single TCR beta chain. Its matching antigen is unknown. The CDR3 is 14 residues long. Repertoires were generated with immunoSEQ multiplex PCR, while TCRdb's copy carries only in-frame clones and drops some. The profile shows about 80,000 clones, more than 75% of them singletons. The sample belongs to a study of OX40 agonist ivuxolimab in advanced cancers. Study-wide context: Age averaged around 54 years (range about 23 to 80), and roughly 80% were male.

Regarding the study as a whole: The CD4+ and CD8+ T cells in the blood had expanded clonally by week 6 at 0.1 to 3.0 mg/kg. Partial responders at 0.1-3.0 mg/kg had among the lowest clonal expansion.

This sequence joins TRBV21-1 and TRBJ2-1; the table calls TRBD1, which could not be checked here. TRBV21-1 is a pseudogene segment. The TCR sequence derives from an adult with an advanced solid tumor such as melanoma, head and neck, liver or kidney cancer. This sample comprised CD4+ or CD8+ T cells sorted from blood, obtained in a trial of the OX40 agonist ivuxolimab. CDR3 sequence reads: CASSTKTQGNEQFF. The CDR3 DNA reads TGTGCCAGCAGCACGAAAACTCAGGGGAATGAGCAGTTCTTC.